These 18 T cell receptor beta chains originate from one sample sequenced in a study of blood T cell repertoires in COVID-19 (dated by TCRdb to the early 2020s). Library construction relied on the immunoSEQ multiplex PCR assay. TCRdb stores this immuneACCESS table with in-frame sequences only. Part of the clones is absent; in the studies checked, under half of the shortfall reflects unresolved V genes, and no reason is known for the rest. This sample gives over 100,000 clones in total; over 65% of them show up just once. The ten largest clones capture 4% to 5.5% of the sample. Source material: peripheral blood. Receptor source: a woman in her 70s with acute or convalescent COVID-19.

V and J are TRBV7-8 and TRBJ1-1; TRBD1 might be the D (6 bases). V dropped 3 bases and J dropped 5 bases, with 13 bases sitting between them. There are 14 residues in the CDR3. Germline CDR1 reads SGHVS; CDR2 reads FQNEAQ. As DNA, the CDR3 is TGTGCCAGCAGCTTTGGGGCAGGGGAAACTGAAGCTTTCTTT. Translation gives CASSFGAGETEAFF.

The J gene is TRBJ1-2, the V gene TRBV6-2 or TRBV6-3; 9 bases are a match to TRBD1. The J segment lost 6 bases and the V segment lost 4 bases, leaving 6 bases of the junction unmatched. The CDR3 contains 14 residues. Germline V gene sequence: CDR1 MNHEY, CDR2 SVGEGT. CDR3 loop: CASSLLQGADGYTF. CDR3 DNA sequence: TGTGCCAGCAGTTTGTTACAGGGGGCGGATGGCTACACCTTC.

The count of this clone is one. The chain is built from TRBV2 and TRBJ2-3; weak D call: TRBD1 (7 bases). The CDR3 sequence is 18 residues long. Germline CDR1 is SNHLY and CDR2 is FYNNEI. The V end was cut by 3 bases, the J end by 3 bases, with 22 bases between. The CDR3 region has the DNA TGTGCCAGCAGTGACGCGCTGCCGCATGCAGGGGGGACAGATACGCAGTATTTT. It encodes CASSDALPHAGGTDTQYF.

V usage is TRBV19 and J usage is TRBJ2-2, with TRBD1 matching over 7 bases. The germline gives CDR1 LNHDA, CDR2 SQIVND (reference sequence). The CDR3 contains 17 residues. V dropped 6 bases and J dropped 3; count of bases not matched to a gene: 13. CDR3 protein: CASRKQGSSPHTGELFF. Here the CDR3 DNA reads TGTGCCAGTAGAAAACAGGGGTCATCCCCCCACACCGGGGAGCTGTTTTTT. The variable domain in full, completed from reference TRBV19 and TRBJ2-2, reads DGGITQSPKYLFRKEGQNVTLSCEQNLNHDAMYWYRQDPGQGLRLIYYSQIVNDFQKGDIAEGYSVSREKKESFPLTVTSAQKNPTAFYLCASRKQGSSPHTGELFFGEGSRLTVL.

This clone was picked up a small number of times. The CDR3 DNA follows: TGTGCCAGCAGTTATGATCGAGCTCCATATGGCTACACCTTC. Amino acids: CASSYDRAPYGYTF. This chain links TRBV6-5 with TRBJ1-2; no reliable D call. The CDR3 runs 14 residues. Looked up from germline, CDR1 is MNHEY and CDR2 is SVGAGI. Trimming took 3 bases from V and 5 from J, leaving 13 bases between them.

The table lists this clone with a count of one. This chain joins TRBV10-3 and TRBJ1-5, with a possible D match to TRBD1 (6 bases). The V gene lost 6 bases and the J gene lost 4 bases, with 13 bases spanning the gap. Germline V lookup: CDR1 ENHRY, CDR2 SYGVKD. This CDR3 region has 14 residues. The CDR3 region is CAISPTGMNQPQHF. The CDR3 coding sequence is TGTGCCATCAGCCCTACAGGGATGAATCAGCCCCAGCATTTT.

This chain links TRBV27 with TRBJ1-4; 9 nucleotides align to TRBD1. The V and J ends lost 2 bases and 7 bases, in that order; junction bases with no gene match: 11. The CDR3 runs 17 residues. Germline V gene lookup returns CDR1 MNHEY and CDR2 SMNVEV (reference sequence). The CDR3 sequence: CASSLKGQGKLIEKLFF. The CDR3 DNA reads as TGTGCCAGCAGTTTAAAGGGACAGGGCAAGCTAATTGAAAAACTGTTTTTT.

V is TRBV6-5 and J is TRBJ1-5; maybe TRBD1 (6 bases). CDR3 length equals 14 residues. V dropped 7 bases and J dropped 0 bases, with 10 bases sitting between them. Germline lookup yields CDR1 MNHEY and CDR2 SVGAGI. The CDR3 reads CASNTGPSNQPQHF. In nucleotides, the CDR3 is TGTGCCAGCAACACAGGGCCTAGCAATCAGCCCCAGCATTTT.

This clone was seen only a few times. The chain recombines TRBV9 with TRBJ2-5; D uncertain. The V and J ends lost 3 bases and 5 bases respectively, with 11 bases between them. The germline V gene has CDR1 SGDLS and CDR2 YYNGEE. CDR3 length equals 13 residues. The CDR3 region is CASSARIGETQYF. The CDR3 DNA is TGTGCCAGCAGCGCCCGAATCGGTGAGACCCAGTACTTC.

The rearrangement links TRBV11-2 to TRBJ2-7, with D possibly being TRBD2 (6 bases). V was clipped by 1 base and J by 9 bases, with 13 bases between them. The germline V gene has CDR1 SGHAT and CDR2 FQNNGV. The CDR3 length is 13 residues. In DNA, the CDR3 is TGTGCCAGCAGCTTAGGCGGGGCCAGGGTGCAGTACGTC. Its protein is CASSLGGARVQYV.

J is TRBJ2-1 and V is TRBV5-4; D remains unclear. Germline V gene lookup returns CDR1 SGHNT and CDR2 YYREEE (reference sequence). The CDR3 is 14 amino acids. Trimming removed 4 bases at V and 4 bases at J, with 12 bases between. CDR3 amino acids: CASSGSTLYNEQFF. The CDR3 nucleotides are TGTGCCAGCAGCGGTTCGACACTTTACAATGAGCAGTTCTTC. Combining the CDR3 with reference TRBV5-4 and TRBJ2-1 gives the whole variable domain ETGVTQSPTHLIKTRGQQVTLRCSSQSGHNTVSWYQQALGQGPQFIFQYYREEENGRGNFPPRFSGLQFPNYSSELNVNALELDDSALYLCASSGSTLYNEQFFGPGTRLTVL.

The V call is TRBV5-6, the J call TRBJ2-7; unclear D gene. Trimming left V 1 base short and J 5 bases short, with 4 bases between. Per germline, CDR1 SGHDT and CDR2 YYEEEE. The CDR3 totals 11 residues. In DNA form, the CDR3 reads TGTGCCAGCAGCTTGTATCACGAGCAGTACTTC. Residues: CASSLYHEQYF.

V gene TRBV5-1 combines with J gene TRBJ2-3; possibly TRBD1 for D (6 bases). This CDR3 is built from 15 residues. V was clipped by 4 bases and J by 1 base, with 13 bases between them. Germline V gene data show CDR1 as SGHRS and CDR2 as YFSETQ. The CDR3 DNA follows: TGCGCCAGCAGCCCTGGACAGCCCGGCACAGATACGCAGTATTTT. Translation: CASSPGQPGTDTQYF.

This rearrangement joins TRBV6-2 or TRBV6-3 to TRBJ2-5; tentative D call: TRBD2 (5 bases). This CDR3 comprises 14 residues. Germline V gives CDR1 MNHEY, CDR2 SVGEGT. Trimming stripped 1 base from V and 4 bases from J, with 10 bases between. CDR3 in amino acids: CASSYFLAGETQYF. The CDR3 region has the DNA TGTGCCAGCAGTTACTTTCTAGCAGGAGAGACCCAGTACTTC.

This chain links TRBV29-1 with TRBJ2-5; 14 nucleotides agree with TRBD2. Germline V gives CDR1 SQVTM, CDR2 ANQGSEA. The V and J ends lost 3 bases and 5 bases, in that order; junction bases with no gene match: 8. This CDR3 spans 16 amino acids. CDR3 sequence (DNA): TGCAGCGTTGACCTGACTAGCGGGGGGGCCTGGGAGACCCAGTACTTC. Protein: CSVDLTSGGAWETQYF.

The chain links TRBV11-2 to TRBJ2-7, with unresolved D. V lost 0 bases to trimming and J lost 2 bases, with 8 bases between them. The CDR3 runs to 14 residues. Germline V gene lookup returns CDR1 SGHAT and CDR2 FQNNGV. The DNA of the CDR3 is TGTGCCAGCAGCTTAGAGACTTCTCCCTACGAGCAGTACTTC. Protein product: CASSLETSPYEQYF. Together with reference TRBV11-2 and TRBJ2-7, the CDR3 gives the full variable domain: EAGVAQSPRYKIIEKRQSVAFWCNPISGHATLYWYQQILGQGPKLLIQFQNNGVVDDSQLPKDRFSAERLKGVDSTLKIQPAKLEDSAVYLCASSLETSPYEQYFGPGTRLTVT.

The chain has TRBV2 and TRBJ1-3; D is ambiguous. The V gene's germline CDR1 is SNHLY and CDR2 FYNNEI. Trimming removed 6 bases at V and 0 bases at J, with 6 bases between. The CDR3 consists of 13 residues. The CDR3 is CASRADSGNTIYF. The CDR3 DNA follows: TGTGCCAGCAGGGCGGACTCTGGAAACACCATATATTTT. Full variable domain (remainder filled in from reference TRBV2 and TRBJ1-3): EPEVTQTPSHQVTQMGQEVILRCVPISNHLYFYWYRQILGQKVEFLVSFYNNEISEKSEIFDDQFSVERPDGSNFTLKIRSTKLEDSAMYFCASRADSGNTIYFGEGSWLTVV.

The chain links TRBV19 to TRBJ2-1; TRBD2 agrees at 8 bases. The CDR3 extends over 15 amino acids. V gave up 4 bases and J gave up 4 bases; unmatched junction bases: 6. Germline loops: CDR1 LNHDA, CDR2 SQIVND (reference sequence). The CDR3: CASSRSGGGYNEQFF. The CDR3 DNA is TGTGCCAGTAGTAGGAGCGGGGGTGGGTACAATGAGCAGTTCTTC.